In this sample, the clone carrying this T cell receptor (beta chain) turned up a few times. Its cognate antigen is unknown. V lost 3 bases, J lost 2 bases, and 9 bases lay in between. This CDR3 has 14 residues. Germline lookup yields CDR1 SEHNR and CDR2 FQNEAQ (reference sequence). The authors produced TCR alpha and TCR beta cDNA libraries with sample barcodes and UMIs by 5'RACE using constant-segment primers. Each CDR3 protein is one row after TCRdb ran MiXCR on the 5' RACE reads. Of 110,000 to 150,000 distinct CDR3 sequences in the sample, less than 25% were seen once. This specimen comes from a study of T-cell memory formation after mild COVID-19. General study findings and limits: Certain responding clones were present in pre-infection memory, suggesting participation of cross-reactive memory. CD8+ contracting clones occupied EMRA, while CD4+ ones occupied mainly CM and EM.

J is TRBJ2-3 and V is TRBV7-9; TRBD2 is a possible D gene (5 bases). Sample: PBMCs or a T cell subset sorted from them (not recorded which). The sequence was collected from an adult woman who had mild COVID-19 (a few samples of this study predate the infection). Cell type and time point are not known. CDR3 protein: CASSFSGDTDTQYF. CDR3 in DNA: TGTGCCAGCAGCTTTTCCGGGGACACAGATACGCAGTATTTT.